This is a list of T cell receptor beta chains from one sample in a study of CD8+ T cells in alopecia areata. The repertoire was sequenced with immunoSEQ multiplex PCR; TCRdb's copy has only in-frame clones and lacks some. Among 200,000 to 250,000 clones listed, around two fifths were seen once. Material: CD4+ T cells sorted from blood, obtained between weeks 30 and 35, from a patient treated with tofacitinib. The receptors derive from a human donor with alopecia areata. Both conserved end residues are part of each CDR3. Fields, in order: J gene, V gene, clone size, D gene, CDR3 DNA, CDR3 protein. The D gene is left open where the match is weak. Size tells how often a clone was seen (once, few, many) or the class of an expanded clone, and some rows leave it out.

>TRBJ1-1|TRBV6-1|few|.
TGTGCCAGCAGTGAAGCGCTGGGTACAGGGAGGAACACTGAAGCTTTCTTT
CASSEALGTGRNTEAFF
>TRBJ2-7|TRBV18|.|.
TGTGCCAGCTCACCGGCCGGTCCCTCAGGGGAGAAGCGCGAGCAGTACTTC
CASSPAGPSGEKREQYF
>TRBJ2-3|TRBV6-1|many|TRBD2
TGTGCCAGCAGTGAAACTAGCGGGGGGACAGATACGCAGTATTTT
CASSETSGGTDTQYF
>TRBJ2-7|TRBV6-6|few|.
TGTGCCAGCACGGACTCCAGCTCCTACGAGCAGTACTTC
CASTDSSSYEQYF
>TRBJ1-1|TRBV4-2|.|.
TGTGCCAGCAGCCAAGATCCGGCGAACACTGAAGCTTTCTTT
CASSQDPANTEAFF
>TRBJ1-1|TRBV7-6|.|TRBD1
TGTGCCAGCAGCTTTACAGGGGGGTTGACTGAAGCTTTCTTT
CASSFTGGLTEAFF
>TRBJ2-5|TRBV14|once|TRBD2
TGTGCCAGCAGCCAAGTGTCTGGTTGGCGGGGGGGCCCGGAGACCCAGTACTTC
CASSQVSGWRGGPETQYF
>TRBJ1-2|TRBV2|.|TRBD1
TGTGCCAGCAGTGACGTTAGGACAGGGGTTGTTCAAGGCTACACCTTC
CASSDVRTGVVQGYTF
>TRBJ1-2|TRBV5-4|.|.
TGTGCCAGCAGACAGTCTCGTGGTTATGATGGCTACACCTTC
CASRQSRGYDGYTF
>TRBJ2-1|TRBV14|.|.
TGTGCCAGCAGCCTAAGACTAGAGGGTGAGCAGTTCTTC
CASSLRLEGEQFF
>TRBJ2-7|TRBV6-1|.|TRBD1
TGTGCCAGCGTGGGACAGCCAGGGGACTCCTACGAGCAGTACTTC
CASVGQPGDSYEQYF
>TRBJ2-3|TRBV12-5|few|.
TGTGCTAGTGGTAAGGGGATTCTCACAGATACGCAGTATTTT
CASGKGILTDTQYF
>TRBJ2-7|TRBV7-2|once|TRBD2
TGTGCCAGCAGCTTATTTGCCACTAGCGGGGCCTACGAGCAGTACTTC
CASSLFATSGAYEQYF
>TRBJ2-2|TRBV30|.|.
TGTGCCTGGAGCCCCACAAGCACCGGGGAGCTGTTTTTT
CAWSPTSTGELFF
>TRBJ1-2|TRBV5-1|few|TRBD1
TGCGCCAGCAGCCCCGCGGACAGGGCTGGCTATGGCTACACCTTC
CASSPADRAGYGYTF
>TRBJ2-1|TRBV4-1|.|.
TGCGCCAGCAGCCAATCTCCAGTTGCGGGACAGTTCTTC
CASSQSPVAGQFF
>TRBJ2-1|TRBV30|.|TRBD1
TGTGCCTGGGTAGGGACAGACTACAATGAGCAGTTCTTC
CAWVGTDYNEQFF
>TRBJ1-3|TRBV2|few|.
TGTGCCAGCAGTGGCTTTAGGGCGGACTCTGGAAACACCATATATTTT
CASSGFRADSGNTIYF
>TRBJ1-1|TRBV19|few|.
TGTGCCAGTAGTTGGACAGAAGACACTGAAGCTTTCTTT
CASSWTEDTEAFF
>TRBJ2-5|TRBV4-1|few|.
TGCGCCAGCAGCCAAGATTGGGTCAAAAACCAAGAGACCCAGTACTTC
CASSQDWVKNQETQYF
>TRBJ2-1|TRBV5-1|.|.
TGCGCCAGCAGCTTGGGGGGCTCCTACAATGAGCAGTTCTTC
CASSLGGSYNEQFF
>TRBJ2-6|TRBV27|few|.
TGTGCCAGCAGCCGACCGACCCGGCTCTCTGGGGCCAACGTCCTGACTTTC
CASSRPTRLSGANVLTF
>TRBJ2-7|TRBV5-6|.|TRBD1
TGTGCCAGCAGCGCAATGGACAGGGGATTTCGGGAGCAGTACTTC
CASSAMDRGFREQYF
>TRBJ1-1|TRBV6-6|.|.
TGTGCCAGCACGGGCGGGATGAACACTGAAGCTTTCTTT
CASTGGMNTEAFF
>TRBJ2-3|TRBV5-1|few|TRBD2
TGCGCCAGCAGCTCTTTAGCGGGATCCACAGATACGCAGTATTTT
CASSSLAGSTDTQYF
>TRBJ1-2|TRBV30|few|.
TGTGCCTGGAGCCCAGGGGACTATGGCTACACCTTC
CAWSPGDYGYTF
>TRBJ1-4|TRBV2|.|.
TGTGCCAGCGACAGGTCGATGGGACAAGAAAAACTGTTTTTT
CASDRSMGQEKLFF
>TRBJ2-7|TRBV6-1|once|TRBD2
TGTGCCAGCAGTGGCCGACTAGCGGGTACCTACGAGCAGTACTTC
CASSGRLAGTYEQYF
>TRBJ2-3|TRBV5-1|.|.
TGCGCCAGCAGCCCGCCGGGGGATACGCAGTATTTT
CASSPPGDTQYF
>TRBJ1-5|TRBV19|few|.
TGTGCCAGTAGTCCTCAGGGAGCCCAGCCCCAGCATTTT
CASSPQGAQPQHF
>TRBJ2-1|TRBV2|few|.
TGTGCCAGCAGTGAGTTCCCGATTAGCGCAACATACAATGAGCAGTTCTTC
CASSEFPISATYNEQFF
>TRBJ2-7|TRBV11-2|.|.
TGTGCCAGCAGCTTATCCATCGGAGACTACGAGCAGTACTTC
CASSLSIGDYEQYF
>TRBJ2-7|TRBV9|.|.
TGTGCCAGCAGCGTATCCGGGACCGTTATCCTCTCCTACGAGCAGTACTTC
CASSVSGTVILSYEQYF
>TRBJ2-5|TRBV5-4|.|.
TGTGCCAGCAGCTTGGCCCGCGGACAAGAGACCCAGTACTTC
CASSLARGQETQYF
>TRBJ2-2|TRBV29-1|few|.
TGCAGCGTAGCTCCGATCTTAACCGGGGAGCTGTTTTTT
CSVAPILTGELFF
>TRBJ1-4|TRBV30|.|TRBD1
TGTGCCTGGAGTTACAACAGGGGGCTAGGTGAAAAACTGTTTTTT
CAWSYNRGLGEKLFF
>TRBJ1-1|TRBV5-1|.|.
TGCGCCAGCAGCTTGGACAGGATGAACACTGAAGCTTTCTTT
CASSLDRMNTEAFF
>TRBJ2-1|TRBV4-1|.|TRBD2
TGCGCCAGCAGCCAGAGGCCCGGTGGACTAGCTTTATCCTCCTACAATGAGCAGTTCTTC
CASSQRPGGLALSSYNEQFF
>TRBJ2-3|TRBV25-1|once|.
TGTGCCAGCAGTGGTTACACAGATACGCAGTATTTT
CASSGYTDTQYF
>TRBJ2-2|TRBV11-2|.|TRBD1
TGTGCCAGCAGCTTAAGGGACAGGGGAGTGCTGGGGGAGCTGTTTTTT
CASSLRDRGVLGELFF
>TRBJ1-2|TRBV9|.|.
TGTGCCAGCAGCACGGCGGTCGACGGCTACACCTTC
CASSTAVDGYTF
>TRBJ2-1|TRBV7-9|few|.
TGTGCCAGCTCGTGGGTAGAGCAGTTCTTC
CASSWVEQFF
>TRBJ1-2|TRBV7-6|once|TRBD1
TGTGCCAGCAGCTTAGGACAGGGGGATGGCTACACCTTC
CASSLGQGDGYTF
>TRBJ2-7|TRBV7-9|.|TRBD1
TGTGCCAGCAGCCCTAGGTGGGGTACAGGGGATCACGAGCAGTACTTC
CASSPRWGTGDHEQYF
>TRBJ2-3|TRBV5-1|few|.
TGCGCCAGCAGCTTGGAGGGGGTCGACACAGATACGCAGTATTTT
CASSLEGVDTDTQYF
>TRBJ1-6|TRBV15|.|.
TGTGCCACCAGCAGAGATCGGAGTAAAGGCAATTCACCCCTCCACTTT
CATSRDRSKGNSPLHF
>TRBJ1-1|TRBV19|.|.
TGTGCCAGTAGTATCCTGGGTAACACTGAAGCTTTCTTT
CASSILGNTEAFF
>TRBJ1-6|TRBV7-9|.|.
TGTGCCAGCAGCTTAGTGGTTTCACCCCTCCACTTT
CASSLVVSPLHF
>TRBJ2-6|TRBV30|.|TRBD1
TGTGCCTGGAGTCCAGGGGGTTTCTCTGGGGCCAACGTCCTGACTTTC
CAWSPGGFSGANVLTF
>TRBJ2-2|TRBV29-1|.|.
TGCAGCGTTGAATCGGGCCGTCACTTTAGAGGGCCCGGGGAGCTGTTTTTT
CSVESGRHFRGPGELFF
>TRBJ2-7|TRBV5-1|few|TRBD1
TGCGCCAGCAGCTCCGGGACAGCCTGGGATGAGCAGTACTTC
CASSSGTAWDEQYF
>TRBJ2-7|TRBV11-2|.|.
TGTGCCAGCAGCTTAGAGCAGAGCTACGAGCAGTACTTC
CASSLEQSYEQYF
>TRBJ1-1|TRBV19|few|.
TGTGCCAGTAGCCCCGGTCAGGGGATCAGAGTCACTGAAGCTTTCTTT
CASSPGQGIRVTEAFF
>TRBJ2-7|TRBV30|.|.
TGTGCCTGGAGTGAAGGAGGTTCGCCATACGAGCAGTACTTC
CAWSEGGSPYEQYF
>TRBJ2-2|TRBV30|.|.
TGTGCCTGGAATCCTAACACCGGGGAGCTGTTTTTT
CAWNPNTGELFF